The 10 T cell receptor beta chains in this list originate from one sample, sequenced in a study of blood T cell repertoires in COVID-19 (dated by TCRdb to 2020 to 2021). Receptors were amplified or captured by the immunoSEQ multiplex PCR assay. The table comes from immuneACCESS by way of TCRdb, which keeps in-frame sequences with V and J called. Part of the clones is missing from these tables; in studies checked, under half for an unresolved V gene and the rest for unknown reasons. The sample has about 380,000 clones on record, around 84% of them singletons. The leading ten clones occupy more than 3% of the sample. The sequencing sample was made of peripheral blood. These receptors originate from a woman aged 18-35 years with acute or convalescent COVID-19.

This chain joins TRBV9 and TRBJ2-7, with D possibly TRBD1 on 5 matching bases. The length of the CDR3 is 15 residues. V was clipped by 4 bases and J by 2 bases, with 16 bases between them. Germline V CDR1 and CDR2: SGDLS, YYNGEE. For the CDR3, the DNA is TGTGCCAGCAGCTATTCTCCAGGGTCAGCCTACGAGCAGTACTTC. Encoded protein: CASSYSPGSAYEQYF.

A note on this clone: This sample also contains other DNA sequences that code for the same CDR3. V gene TRBV2 combines with J gene TRBJ1-2; D is uncertain. The germline V gene has CDR1 SNHLY and CDR2 FYNNEI. V was trimmed by 0 bases and J by 2 bases, leaving 7 bases between them. This CDR3 has 14 amino acids. CDR3 DNA: TGTGCCAGCAGTGAAGCGCGAGGGAACTATGGCTACACCTTC. It translates to CASSEARGNYGYTF.

This clone was detected many times. This CDR3 is CATQGAGTEAFF. The CDR3 region has the DNA TGTGCCACACAGGGGGCTGGCACTGAAGCTTTCTTT. The chain combines TRBV2 with TRBJ1-1; 9 bases line up with TRBD1. V was pared by 10 bases and J by 4 bases, with 4 bases of the junction left unmatched. Germline V gives CDR1 SNHLY, CDR2 FYNNEI. The CDR3 covers 12 residues.

This clone was detected a few times. V usage is TRBV28 and J usage is TRBJ1-5, with D possibly matching TRBD1 (5 bases). The CDR3 contains 14 residues. Germline V gene lookup returns CDR1 MDHEN and CDR2 SYDVKM. Trimming pared 6 bases from V and 6 bases from J, leaving 15 bases between. CDR3 sequence (DNA): TGTGCCAGCAGAGAACAGGCCAGAAGTCAGCCCCAGCATTTT. This gives the protein CASREQARSQPQHF. Complete variable domain (other parts from reference TRBV28 and TRBJ1-5): DVKVTQSSRYLVKRTGEKVFLECVQDMDHENMFWYRQDPGLGLRLIYFSYDVKMKEKGDIPEGYSVSREKKERFSLILESASTNQTSMYLCASREQARSQPQHFGDGTRLSIL.

This chain links TRBV9 with TRBJ1-3; D is perhaps TRBD1 (6 bases). Trimming took 4 bases from V and 0 from J, leaving 11 bases between them. The CDR3 runs 15 residues. Germline V CDR1 and CDR2: SGDLS, YYNGEE. The chain's CDR3 is CASSNKDSSGNTIYF. DNA of the CDR3: TGTGCCAGCAGCAACAAGGACAGCTCTGGAAACACCATATATTTT.

V gene TRBV7-8 combines with J gene TRBJ1-2; 12 bases line up with TRBD1. This CDR3 is built from 17 residues. Germline-derived CDR1 and CDR2 are SGHVS and FQNEAQ. V lost 5 bases and J lost 8; bases outside the gene matches: 15. CDR3 region: CASSPGTGGAAMYGYTF. CDR3 bases: TGTGCCAGCAGCCCTGGGACAGGGGGCGCCGCGATGTACGGCTACACCTTC.

This clone came up once. The V call is TRBV28, the J call TRBJ1-2; a possible D gene is TRBD1 (6 bases). The CDR3 runs 15 residues. Germline assignment: CDR1 MDHEN and CDR2 SYDVKM. V shed 3 bases and J shed 8 bases, with 19 bases lying between them. The CDR3 coding sequence is TGTGCCAGCAGTTTGAACAGGGCCCCGAGTAAGGGCTACACCTTC. This translates into CASSLNRAPSKGYTF.

The V gene is TRBV27, the J gene TRBJ1-1; tentative D call: TRBD1 (6 bases). CDR3 size: 14 residues. Looked up from germline, CDR1 is MNHEY and CDR2 is SMNVEV (reference sequence). With 2 bases removed from V and 4 bases from J, the gap between germline ends came to 11 bases. CDR3 nucleotide sequence: TGTGCCAGCAGTTTAACTTGGACAGCCACTGAAGCTTTCTTT. This codes for CASSLTWTATEAFF.

The chain joins TRBV2 to TRBJ2-1; the match to TRBD1 covers 9 bases. This CDR3 comprises 17 residues. V lost 7 bases, J lost 3 bases, and 13 bases stayed unmatched. CDR1 and CDR2 from the germline V gene are SNHLY and FYNNEI. The CDR3 sequence: CASTTFPRDRDYNEQFF. In DNA, the CDR3 is TGTGCCAGCACTACATTTCCCCGGGACAGGGACTACAATGAGCAGTTCTTC.

The V call is TRBV28, the J call TRBJ1-3; D remains unclear. The CDR3 is 11 residues long. Germline lookup yields CDR1 MDHEN and CDR2 SYDVKM. V dropped 3 bases and J dropped 9 bases, with 6 bases sitting between them. The CDR3 sequence: CASSFTSTIYF. In DNA, the CDR3 is TGTGCCAGCAGTTTTACCAGCACCATATATTTT.